The rows below give T cell receptor beta chains drawn from one sample of a study of neurological immune-mediated disorders. Using its own MiXCR run on the 5' RACE reads, TCRdb lists one record per CDR3 protein. The table includes about 50,000 distinct CDR3 sequences, about 9.4% detected once. Sequenced: PBMCs. The receptors originated from an older man with HTLV-1-associated myelopathy (HAM/TSP). The CDR3 runs from the conserved cysteine through the conserved F or W. The order of the fields is D gene, V gene, clone size, J gene, CDR3 DNA, CDR3 protein. D genes are given only for firm matches. Some rows have no size entry. The others give once, few or many, or a class for an expanded clone.

>TRBD1|TRBV6-5|many|TRBJ1-2
TGTGCCAGCACCGCCGGACAGGGCGGCTATGGCTACACCTTC
CASTAGQGGYGYTF
>NA|TRBV28|few|TRBJ2-7
TGTGCCAGCACCAATCGCCCCTACGAGCAGTACTTC
CASTNRPYEQYF
>NA|TRBV28|many|TRBJ1-1
TGTGCCAGCAGTTTACGTAACGGGCTTACTGAAGCTTTCTTT
CASSLRNGLTEAFF
>NA|TRBV7-2|many|TRBJ2-1
TGTGCCAGCAGCTTATTAAGCCAAGAGCAGTTCTTC
CASSLLSQEQFF
>NA|TRBV27|many|TRBJ2-3
TGTGCCAGCAGAGCACAGGGGGGGAAGGGCACAGATACGCAGTATTTT
CASRAQGGKGTDTQYF
>NA|TRBV6-5|many|TRBJ2-1
TGTGCCAGCAGTTACCGACTAGGAGGGTACAATGAGCAGTTCTTC
CASSYRLGGYNEQFF
>TRBD2|TRBV12-3/TRBV12-4|many|TRBJ2-1
TGTGCCAGCACCCCTTTCATTAGGACTAGTTTAATCAATGAGCAGTTCTTC
CASTPFIRTSLINEQFF
>TRBD1|TRBV20-1|many|TRBJ2-7
TGCAGTGCGACCGGGACAGGTAACGAGCAGTACTTC
CSATGTGNEQYF
>NA|TRBV5-1|NA|TRBJ2-6
TGCGCCAGCAGCTTAGCGGACATCCTCAACTCTGGGGCCAACGTCCTGACTTTC
CASSLADILNSGANVLTF
>TRBD1|TRBV6-5|many|TRBJ2-2
TGTGCCAGCAGTTACACAGACAGGGTGGGGGGGGAGCTGTTTTTT
CASSYTDRVGGELFF
>NA|TRBV19|many|TRBJ2-1
TGTGCCAGTAGTATAGACGGGACCACCAATGAGCAGTTCTTC
CASSIDGTTNEQFF
>TRBD2|TRBV9|NA|TRBJ2-7
TGTGCCAGCAGCCCTAGCGGGAGGACGAACGAGCAGTACTTC
CASSPSGRTNEQYF
>TRBD2|TRBV12-3/TRBV12-4|many|TRBJ2-5
TGTGCCAGCAGTTTGGGCGGGAGGGCCCCAGAGACCCAGTACTTC
CASSLGGRAPETQYF